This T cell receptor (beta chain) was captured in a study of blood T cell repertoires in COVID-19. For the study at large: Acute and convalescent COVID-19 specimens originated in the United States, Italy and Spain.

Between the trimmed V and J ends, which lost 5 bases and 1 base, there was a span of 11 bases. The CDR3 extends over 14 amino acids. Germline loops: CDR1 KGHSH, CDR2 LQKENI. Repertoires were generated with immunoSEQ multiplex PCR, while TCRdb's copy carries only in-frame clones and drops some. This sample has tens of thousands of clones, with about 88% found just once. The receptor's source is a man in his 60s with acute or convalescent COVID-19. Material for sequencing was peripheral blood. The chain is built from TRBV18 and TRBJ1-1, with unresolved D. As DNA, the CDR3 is TGTGCCAGCTCAGGTTGGCAGCGGAACACTGAAGCTTTCTTT. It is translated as CASSGWQRNTEAFF.